The present TCR beta chain was sequenced within a study of vaccination and CD4 T cells after COVID-19. The sample's treatment: roughly 11-day PBMC culture with coronavirus spike peptide pools or control peptides (ViraFEST assay). ViraFEST grew antigen-specific T cells using peptide pools, then sequenced TCRs. Germline V CDR1 and CDR2: LGHDT, YNNKEL (reference sequence). Trimming pared 4 bases from V and 2 bases from J, leaving 14 bases between. The CDR3 loop spans 15 amino acids. The Oncomine TCR Beta short-read assay was what sequenced the DNA obtained from cultured CD4+ T cells. TCRdb used MiXCR to reprocess the PCR reads, holding one entry per CDR3 protein. In the table there are roughly 17,000 distinct CDR3 sequences, about three fifths of which are singletons. With respect to this clonotype: Its antigen is unknown.

The sequenced material came from CD4+ T cells from blood, cultured in vitro. This clonotype was obtained from a human donor who had recovered from COVID-19. V gene TRBV3-1 combines with J gene TRBJ2-5; a possible D gene is TRBD2 (7 bases). CDR3 region: CASSLGGLDQETQYF. Here the CDR3 DNA reads TGTGCCAGCAGCCTGGGGGGGCTAGATCAAGAGACCCAGTACTTC.